These 21 T cell receptor beta chains were all obtained from the same sample, sequenced in a study of blood T cell repertoires in COVID-19. Sequencing was performed with immunoSEQ multiplex PCR; in TCRdb, only in-frame clones are kept and a portion is missing. The sample carries some 300,000 clones, about 88% recorded once. Sequenced: peripheral blood. The receptors here all came from a woman between 65 and 79 years old with COVID-19, enrolled during active disease.

V and J are TRBV9 and TRBJ2-1; tentative D call: TRBD2 (6 bases). V lost 0 bases, J lost 7 bases, and 17 bases lay in between. CDR1 and CDR2 from the germline V gene are SGDLS and YYNGEE. The CDR3 is 16 residues long. CDR3 sequence: CASSVEAGRRGNEQFF. The CDR3 DNA reads TGTGCCAGCAGCGTAGAGGCGGGAAGGAGGGGAAATGAGCAGTTCTTC.

This rearrangement joins TRBV28 to TRBJ1-2; 8 nucleotides match TRBD1. This CDR3 spans 12 amino acids. Losses at the gene ends were 5 bases for V and 4 bases for J; bases not matched to a gene: 0. The V gene's germline CDR1 is MDHEN and CDR2 SYDVKM. This CDR3 is CASSTGGYGYTF. For the CDR3, the DNA is TGTGCCAGCAGTACAGGGGGCTATGGCTACACCTTC.

The chain is built from TRBV27 and TRBJ1-5; the D gene is possibly TRBD1 (5 bases). Germline V lookup: CDR1 MNHEY, CDR2 SMNVEV (reference sequence). V shed 2 bases and J shed 7 bases, with 18 bases lying between them. This CDR3 has 16 amino acids. The CDR3 DNA is TGTGCCAGCAGTTTACTTCCAGGGCTGGTACCGCAGCCCCAGCATTTT. Its translation: CASSLLPGLVPQPQHF.

For the CDR3, the DNA is TGTGCCAGTAGCCCGTTAGAAACTAATGAAAAACTGTTTTTT. Translated, it gives CASSPLETNEKLFF. This chain connects TRBV19 to TRBJ1-4; D remains ambiguous. CDR1 is LNHDA and CDR2 is SQIVND in the germline V gene (reference sequence). Trimming cost V 6 bases and J 1 base, with 9 bases left between them. This CDR3 contains 14 residues.

About this clone: Other DNA sequences in the sample encode the same CDR3. This chain joins TRBV9 and TRBJ1-6, with TRBD1 matching 10 bases. Per germline, CDR1 SGDLS and CDR2 YYNGEE. V shed 3 bases, J shed 10 bases, and the junction held 4 bases outside the gene matches. The CDR3 extends over 14 amino acids. In DNA form, the CDR3 reads TGTGCCAGCAGCGCGACAGGGGGCGGGTCACCCCTCCACTTT. Amino acids: CASSATGGGSPLHF.

The V gene is TRBV7-2, the J gene TRBJ2-7, with a tentative D call TRBD2 (6 bases). V lost 3 bases to trimming and J lost 7 bases, with 10 bases between them. Germline values: CDR1 SGHTA, CDR2 FQGNSA. The length of the CDR3 is 12 residues. This chain's CDR3 is CASSFSSGEQYF. The CDR3 DNA reads TGTGCCAGCAGCTTTTCCAGCGGGGAGCAGTACTTC.

V gene TRBV15 combines with J gene TRBJ2-1, with a tentative D call TRBD2 (5 bases). V was pared by 1 base and J by 6 bases, with 16 bases between. Germline CDR1 LNHNV, CDR2 YYDKDF (reference sequence). CDR3 length: 16 amino acids. CDR3: CATSRVFGIGLNEQFF. DNA of the CDR3: TGTGCCACCAGCAGAGTTTTCGGGATAGGCCTCAATGAGCAGTTCTTC.

This chain joins TRBV11-2 and TRBJ1-1, with D unresolved. With 1 base removed from V and 8 bases from J, the gap between germline ends came to 11 bases. Germline lookup yields CDR1 SGHAT and CDR2 FQNNGV. The CDR3 spans 13 residues. Written as DNA, the CDR3 is TGTGCCAGCAGCTTAGCTGACGCCAGGGAAGCTTTCTTT. Translating it yields CASSLADAREAFF.

The V call is TRBV30, the J call TRBJ1-6; 8 nucleotides line up with TRBD1. J was trimmed by 7 bases and V by 0 bases; bases with no gene match: 8. This CDR3 is 16 amino acids long. CDR1 and CDR2 from the germline V gene are GTSNPN and SVGIG (reference sequence). The CDR3 bases are TGTGCCTGGAGTGTACTCTCGGGACAGGCCAATTCACCCCTCCACTTT. Its protein is CAWSVLSGQANSPLHF.

The chain employs TRBV7-6 and TRBJ1-1; perhaps TRBD1 as D (5 bases). Trimming pared 1 base from V and 1 base from J, leaving 7 bases between. Germline V gene data show CDR1 as SGHVS and CDR2 as FNYEAQ. CDR3 length equals 14 residues. CDR3: CASSLGQKNTEAFF. The DNA of the CDR3 is TGTGCCAGCAGCTTAGGACAGAAGAACACTGAAGCTTTCTTT.

This chain links TRBV5-1 with TRBJ1-1, with 8 bases lining up with TRBD1. The germline V gene has CDR1 SGHRS and CDR2 YFSETQ. The CDR3 extends over 13 amino acids. Trimming at V came to 5 bases and at J to 7 bases, leaving 7 bases not matched to a gene. The CDR3 is CASSTRGQNEAFF. The CDR3 DNA follows: TGCGCCAGCAGTACCAGGGGGCAAAATGAAGCTTTCTTT.

The chain carries TRBV3-1 (or the pseudogene TRBV3-2) and TRBJ2-1, with 12 bases matching TRBD2. In germline, CDR1 is LGHDT, CDR2 YNNKEL (reference sequence). The CDR3 contains 16 residues. J lost 10 bases, V lost 0 bases, and 7 bases had no gene match. The CDR3 loop is CASSQDLLAGGREQFF. The CDR3 DNA reads as TGTGCCAGCAGCCAAGATCTGCTAGCGGGGGGGCGGGAGCAGTTCTTC.

The rearrangement uses TRBV7-3 and TRBJ1-2; possible D gene TRBD1, 5 bases. This CDR3 spans 13 amino acids. CDR1 and CDR2 (germline): SGHTA, FQGTGA. Trimming removed 4 bases at V and 8 bases at J, with 14 bases between. CDR3 nucleotides: TGTGCCAGCAGCTCCGATGGGGCGAGGGGCTACACCTTC. It specifies CASSSDGARGYTF.

This CDR3 reads CASWRGGEDTQYF. For the CDR3, the DNA is TGTGCCAGCTGGCGGGGGGGCGAAGATACGCAGTATTTT. The chain recombines TRBV7-9 with TRBJ2-3, with 9 bases that match TRBD2. V gave up 8 bases and J gave up 5 bases; unmatched junction bases: 5. The CDR3 sequence is 13 residues long. The germline CDR1 and CDR2 sequences are SEHNR and FQNEAQ (reference sequence).

This clone was seen just once. The J gene is TRBJ1-1, the V gene TRBV2, with a possible D match to TRBD1 (6 bases). From germline, CDR1 is SNHLY and CDR2 FYNNEI. There are 12 residues in the CDR3. Trimming took off 8 bases at V and 3 bases at J, with 10 bases between the two ends. The CDR3 DNA is TGTGCCAGCGAAAGGGGGTACACTGAAGCTTTCTTT. It is translated as CASERGYTEAFF.

V usage is TRBV7-2 and J usage is TRBJ1-6; the match to TRBD1 covers 8 bases. In germline, CDR1 is SGHTA, CDR2 FQGNSA. The CDR3 covers 12 residues. V was clipped by 5 bases and J by 9 bases; unmatched bases: 0. CDR3 in DNA: TGTGCCAGCAGCACAGGGGGTTCACCCCTCCACTTT. It specifies CASSTGGSPLHF.

The chain is built from TRBV15 and TRBJ1-3, with a weak D call TRBD1 (6 bases). Germline CDR1 and CDR2: LNHNV and YYDKDF (reference sequence). The CDR3 has 14 amino acids. Trimming removed 0 bases at V and 3 bases at J, with 6 bases between. CDR3 protein: CATSREGGGNTIYF. The CDR3 coding sequence is TGTGCCACCAGCAGAGAAGGGGGTGGAAACACCATATATTTT.

J is TRBJ1-1 and V is TRBV2; unclear D gene. The CDR3 extends over 14 amino acids. Per germline, CDR1 SNHLY and CDR2 FYNNEI. V lost 5 bases to trimming and J lost 0 bases, with 10 bases between them. The CDR3 spells CASSLDGLNTEAFF. CDR3 nucleotides: TGTGCCAGCAGTCTAGACGGATTGAACACTGAAGCTTTCTTT. The full variable domain, in which reference TRBV2 and TRBJ1-1 provide the parts outside the CDR3, is EPEVTQTPSHQVTQMGQEVILRCVPISNHLYFYWYRQILGQKVEFLVSFYNNEISEKSEIFDDQFSVERPDGSNFTLKIRSTKLEDSAMYFCASSLDGLNTEAFFGQGTRLTVV.

The rearrangement links TRBV7-8 to TRBJ2-7; 10 nucleotides line up with TRBD2. CDR1 is SGHVS and CDR2 is FQNEAQ in the germline V gene. The CDR3 has 15 residues. V shed 4 bases, J shed 5 bases, and the junction held 8 bases outside the gene matches. The CDR3 bases are TGTGCCAGCAGCTCCTCTAGCGGGGGCAGAAACGAGCAGTACTTC. Translated: CASSSSSGGRNEQYF.

The chain uses TRBV9 and TRBJ2-1, with D tentatively TRBD1 (6 bases). This CDR3 is 13 amino acids long. V dropped 4 bases and J dropped 4 bases, with 9 bases sitting between them. Germline CDR1 and CDR2: SGDLS and YYNGEE. The chain's CDR3 is CASSTGQYNEQFF. CDR3 in DNA: TGTGCCAGCAGCACCGGACAGTACAATGAGCAGTTCTTC.

The chain is built from TRBV5-1 and TRBJ2-3; tentative D call: TRBD2 (5 bases). This CDR3 contains 14 residues. V was clipped by 0 bases and J by 5 bases, with 10 bases between them. CDR1 and CDR2 (germline): SGHRS, YFSETQ. The CDR3 is CASSLELVQDTQYF. In DNA form, the CDR3 reads TGCGCCAGCAGCTTGGAACTAGTTCAAGATACGCAGTATTTT.